What follows are 24 T cell receptor beta chains derived from one specimen sequenced in a study of CD8+ T cells in alopecia areata. Following extraction, RNA underwent reverse transcription to cDNA, which served as the sequencing template. The assay was immunoSEQ multiplex PCR, and TCRdb's table has in-frame clones only and misses some. The sample has approximately 150,000 clones; over 70% are singletons. The sample was CD8+ T cells sorted from blood, taken at week 0. All receptors come from a human donor with alopecia areata.

This clone was observed once. V usage is TRBV9 and J usage is TRBJ2-1, with D tentatively TRBD1 or TRBD2 (6 bases each). The CDR3 is 11 residues long. Germline V lookup: CDR1 SGDLS, CDR2 YYNGEE. With 5 bases removed from V and 10 bases from J, the gap between germline ends came to 10 bases. DNA for the CDR3: TGTGCCAGCAGTCGCGGGACAGAGCAGTTCTTC. Its translation: CASSRGTEQFF.

This chain connects TRBV29-1 to TRBJ2-7; 9 nucleotides agree with TRBD1. This CDR3 comprises 13 residues. The junction had 7 bases not matched to a gene; V was cut back by 7 bases and J by 3 bases. In germline, CDR1 is SQVTM, CDR2 ANQGSEA. As DNA, the CDR3 is TGCAGCGCCCGATGGACAGGGGACTACGAGCAGTACTTC. Residues: CSARWTGDYEQYF.

V is TRBV5-1 and J is TRBJ1-1; 9 bases align to TRBD1. This CDR3 is 15 amino acids long. V shed 4 bases, J shed 6 bases, and the junction held 10 bases outside the gene matches. Germline V gives CDR1 SGHRS, CDR2 YFSETQ. CDR3 sequence reads: CASSPGQGPISEAFF. The CDR3 coding sequence is TGCGCCAGCAGCCCGGGACAGGGACCGATTTCTGAAGCTTTCTTT.

The chain links TRBV5-1 to TRBJ1-5; D call uncertain. Germline values: CDR1 SGHRS, CDR2 YFSETQ. The V gene lost 5 bases and the J gene lost 0 bases, with 12 bases spanning the gap. The CDR3 is 15 amino acids. CDR3 coding DNA: TGCGCCAGCAGAGTGTCGGTCGATAGCAATCAGCCCCAGCATTTT. Protein sequence: CASRVSVDSNQPQHF.

The J gene is TRBJ2-7, the V gene TRBV19; tentative D call: TRBD1 (6 bases). The V and J ends lost 6 bases and 2 bases respectively, with 11 bases between them. The CDR3 extends over 13 amino acids. The germline V gene has CDR1 LNHDA and CDR2 SQIVND (reference sequence). CDR3 nucleotide sequence: TGTGCCAGTAGCGCCTGGGACACCTACGAGCAGTACTTC. Translation gives CASSAWDTYEQYF.

The chain recombines TRBV19 with TRBJ2-7; TRBD1 aligns across 10 bases. The germline CDR1 and CDR2 sequences are LNHDA and SQIVND (reference sequence). The length of the CDR3 is 13 residues. The J segment lost 4 bases and the V segment lost 9 bases, leaving 6 bases of the junction unmatched. The CDR3 sequence: CASTPGQGYEQYF. The CDR3 coding sequence is TGTGCCAGCACACCGGGACAGGGGTACGAGCAGTACTTC.

This sequence joins TRBV27 and TRBJ2-3; the D gene is possibly TRBD1 (5 bases). The CDR3 extends over 16 amino acids. The germline gives CDR1 MNHEY, CDR2 SMNVEV (reference sequence). With 3 bases removed from V and 0 bases from J, the gap between germline ends came to 13 bases. The CDR3 is CASSLLGAVSTDTQYF. The CDR3 nucleotides read TGTGCCAGCAGTTTGCTAGGGGCAGTCAGCACAGATACGCAGTATTTT.

The chain couples TRBV27 to TRBJ2-1; a possible D gene is TRBD2 (5 bases). Trimming cost V 6 bases and J 9 bases, with 15 bases left between them. CDR1 and CDR2 from the germline V gene are MNHEY and SMNVEV (reference sequence). The length of the CDR3 is 13 residues. The CDR3 spells CASSGDRYGEQFF. Here the CDR3 DNA reads TGTGCCAGCAGCGGGGATCGCTATGGTGAGCAGTTCTTC.

The chain employs TRBV18 and TRBJ2-1, with TRBD2 identical over 9 bases. There are 14 residues in the CDR3. The germline CDR1 and CDR2 sequences are KGHSH and LQKENI. J gave up 3 bases and V 10 bases, and 7 bases lay outside the gene matches. CDR3 region: CAIERGDNYNEQFF. As DNA, the CDR3 is TGTGCCATCGAGCGGGGGGACAACTACAATGAGCAGTTCTTC.

The chain couples TRBV7-8 to TRBJ2-2; D may be TRBD1 (6 bases). V was trimmed by 5 bases and J by 1 base, leaving 23 bases between them. This CDR3 contains 19 residues. CDR1 and CDR2 (germline): SGHVS, FQNEAQ. The CDR3 DNA is TGTGCCAGCAGCGACTACATTGATATGGGGACAAGGAACACCGGGGAGCTGTTTTTT. Amino acids: CASSDYIDMGTRNTGELFF.

The chain uses TRBV2 and TRBJ2-7; the D is unclear. Germline CDR1 reads SNHLY; CDR2 reads FYNNEI. The V end lost 7 bases, the J end lost 2 bases, and 15 bases lay between the germline ends. The CDR3 covers 14 residues. The CDR3 loop is CASTSPRQTYEQYF. CDR3 bases: TGTGCCAGCACCTCGCCGAGGCAAACCTACGAGCAGTACTTC. Combining the CDR3 with reference TRBV2 and TRBJ2-7 gives the whole variable domain EPEVTQTPSHQVTQMGQEVILRCVPISNHLYFYWYRQILGQKVEFLVSFYNNEISEKSEIFDDQFSVERPDGSNFTLKIRSTKLEDSAMYFCASTSPRQTYEQYFGPGTRLTVT.

V and J are TRBV27 and TRBJ1-1; possible D gene TRBD1, 6 bases. The germline V and J ends were trimmed by 0 bases and 3 bases, with 17 bases remaining between them. This CDR3 has 17 amino acids. Germline V gives CDR1 MNHEY, CDR2 SMNVEV (reference sequence). In nucleotides, the CDR3 is TGTGCCAGCAGTTTATCGCCGTACGGGGGGCGCGACACTGAAGCTTTCTTT. Translation gives CASSLSPYGGRDTEAFF.

The chain uses TRBV19 and TRBJ2-1; no reliable D call. The V end was cut by 0 bases, the J end by 4 bases, with 10 bases between. The CDR3 contains 15 residues. Germline-derived CDR1 and CDR2 are LNHDA and SQIVND (reference sequence). CDR3 DNA sequence: TGTGCCAGTAGTATAGATCGGTCCGGATACAATGAGCAGTTCTTC. It specifies CASSIDRSGYNEQFF.

The chain joins TRBV2 to TRBJ2-7; D may be TRBD1 (5 bases). Trimming stripped 4 bases from V and 3 bases from J, with 10 bases between. CDR1 and CDR2 from the germline V gene are SNHLY and FYNNEI. This CDR3 region has 13 residues. CDR3 residues: CASSARQSYEQYF. CDR3 nucleotide sequence: TGTGCCAGCAGTGCGAGACAGAGCTACGAGCAGTACTTC.

V gene TRBV29-1 combines with J gene TRBJ2-7; 7 bases are a match to TRBD1. The CDR3 totals 15 residues. With 4 bases clipped from V and 5 bases from J, the junction kept 14 bases outside the gene matches. The germline CDR1 and CDR2 sequences are SQVTM and ANQGSEA. For the CDR3, the DNA is TGCAGCGTTGCAAATGTGGTGGACAGGTCTGACGAGCAGTACTTC. Its translation is CSVANVVDRSDEQYF.

The rearrangement uses TRBV29-1 and TRBJ2-2, with D uncertain. The CDR3 is 12 amino acids. The germline gives CDR1 SQVTM, CDR2 ANQGSEA. The V end was cut by 6 bases, the J end by 2 bases, with 7 bases between. CDR3 region: CSVLQNTGELFF. The DNA for the CDR3 is TGCAGCGTCCTCCAAAACACCGGGGAGCTGTTTTTT.

The chain has TRBV7-6 and TRBJ2-1; 11 positions match TRBD2. The germline gives CDR1 SGHVS, CDR2 FNYEAQ. Trimming at V came to 5 bases and at J to 6 bases, leaving 6 bases not matched to a gene. The CDR3 spans 15 residues. The CDR3 reads CASSPDGTSGNEQFF. The CDR3 DNA reads TGTGCCAGCAGCCCGGACGGGACTAGCGGCAATGAGCAGTTCTTC.

V is TRBV13 and J is TRBJ2-2; the D is unclear. CDR3 size: 12 residues. Trimming cost V 3 bases and J 7 bases, with 6 bases left between them. Germline CDR1 is PRHDT and CDR2 is FYEKMQ (reference sequence). CDR3 region: CASSFGRGELFF. DNA for the CDR3: TGTGCCAGCAGCTTTGGCCGCGGGGAGCTGTTTTTT.

The rearrangement links TRBV2 to TRBJ2-6, with unresolved D. Trimming left V 11 bases short and J 0 bases short, with 8 bases between. The CDR3 runs to 13 residues. Germline V gene lookup returns CDR1 SNHLY and CDR2 FYNNEI. CDR3 DNA sequence: TGTGCCTTTGGGGACTCTGGGGCCAACGTCCTGACTTTC. Amino acid sequence: CAFGDSGANVLTF.

The V gene is TRBV9, the J gene TRBJ2-3; 7 bases match TRBD2. Germline V gives CDR1 SGDLS, CDR2 YYNGEE. The CDR3 consists of 14 residues. V lost 4 bases, J lost 6 bases, and 8 bases stayed unmatched. The chain's CDR3 is CASSPAGLQDTQYF. Written as DNA, the CDR3 is TGTGCCAGCAGCCCAGCGGGACTACAGGATACGCAGTATTTT.

The rearrangement links TRBV29-1 to TRBJ2-1; maybe TRBD2 (6 bases). The CDR3 has 16 residues. Germline V gene data show CDR1 as SQVTM and CDR2 as ANQGSEA. V shed 0 bases and J shed 5 bases, with 17 bases lying between them. The CDR3 region is CSVEDPRAGLNNEQFF. The CDR3 nucleotides are TGCAGCGTTGAAGATCCAAGAGCGGGCCTAAACAATGAGCAGTTCTTC.

The rearrangement links TRBV10-2 to TRBJ2-1; TRBD2 agrees at 11 bases. The germline V gene encodes CDR1 WSHSY and CDR2 SAAADI. Trimming removed 6 bases from V and 6 bases from J; junction bases left unmatched: 4. The CDR3 has 14 residues. CDR3 amino acids: CASRTSGKSNEQFF. DNA for the CDR3: TGCGCCAGCAGGACTAGCGGGAAATCCAATGAGCAGTTCTTC.

V is TRBV19 and J is TRBJ2-1; 7 positions match TRBD2. The germline V gene has CDR1 LNHDA and CDR2 SQIVND (reference sequence). This CDR3 comprises 15 residues. V lost 3 bases, J lost 3 bases, and 5 bases stayed unmatched. The CDR3 DNA reads TGTGCCAGTAGTATCTCGGGGGAGGGCTACAATGAGCAGTTCTTC. It specifies CASSISGEGYNEQFF. Combining the CDR3 with reference TRBV19 and TRBJ2-1 gives the whole variable domain DGGITQSPKYLFRKEGQNVTLSCEQNLNHDAMYWYRQDPGQGLRLIYYSQIVNDFQKGDIAEGYSVSREKKESFPLTVTSAQKNPTAFYLCASSISGEGYNEQFFGPGTRLTVL.

The rearrangement uses TRBV14 and TRBJ2-3, with D hard to call. Germline CDR1 reads SGHDN; CDR2 reads FVKESK. This CDR3 region has 11 residues. Deletions cut 6 bases from V and 6 bases from J, with 7 bases between. In nucleotides, the CDR3 is TGTGCCAGCAGTAACACGGATACGCAGTATTTT. It is translated as CASSNTDTQYF.